What follows are 13 T cell receptor beta chains derived from one specimen sequenced in a study of OX40 agonist ivuxolimab in advanced cancers. The repertoire was sequenced with immunoSEQ multiplex PCR; TCRdb's copy has only in-frame clones and lacks some. The table shows about 93,000 clones, with about 91% occurring only once. The starting material was CD4+ or CD8+ T cells sorted from blood, obtained in a trial of the OX40 agonist ivuxolimab. These TCRs come from an adult with an advanced solid tumor such as melanoma, head and neck, liver or kidney cancer.

This rearrangement joins TRBV6-5 to TRBJ2-7, with D maybe TRBD1 (6 bases). Germline-derived CDR1 and CDR2 are MNHEY and SVGAGI. V was trimmed by 4 bases and J by 0 bases, leaving 16 bases between them. The CDR3 has 16 amino acids. The CDR3 spells CASSSQQGTRSYEQYF. In DNA, the CDR3 is TGTGCCAGCAGTTCCCAGCAGGGGACACGCTCCTACGAGCAGTACTTC.

The chain employs TRBV30 and TRBJ1-2; D may be TRBD1 (6 bases). The CDR3 is 15 residues long. The V gene's germline CDR1 is GTSNPN and CDR2 SVGIG (reference sequence). Trimming pared 4 bases from V and 7 bases from J, leaving 22 bases between. The CDR3 DNA sequence: TGTGCCTGGACTGGGGGGGACGCGGGGGCGGGTGGCTACACCTTC. It encodes CAWTGGDAGAGGYTF. Supplemented by reference TRBV30 and TRBJ1-2, the full variable domain reads SQTIHQWPATLVQPVGSPLSLECTVEGTSNPNLYWYRQAAGRGLQLLFYSVGIGQISSEVPQNLSASRPQDRQFILSSKKLLLSDSGFYLCAWTGGDAGAGGYTFGSGTRLTVV.

This clone was counted once. The V and J genes are TRBV18 and TRBJ1-1; D gene unclear. V lost 2 bases and J 0 bases, leaving 7 bases between the germline ends. CDR1 and CDR2 (germline): KGHSH, LQKENI. The CDR3 runs to 14 residues. The CDR3 is CASSPESLNTEAFF. The CDR3, as DNA: TGTGCCAGCTCACCAGAGTCTCTGAACACTGAAGCTTTCTTT. The full variable domain, its missing parts supplied by reference TRBV18 and TRBJ1-1, is NAGVMQNPRHLVRRRGQEARLRCSPMKGHSHVYWYRQLPEEGLKFMVYLQKENIIDESGMPKERFSAEFPKEGPSILRIQQVVRGDSAAYFCASSPESLNTEAFFGQGTRLTVV.

This chain connects TRBV18 to TRBJ2-7; 7 positions match TRBD1. The V gene end was trimmed by 3 bases and the J gene end by 3 bases; junction bases not matched to a gene: 8. CDR1 and CDR2 from the germline V gene are KGHSH and LQKENI. The CDR3 length is 15 residues. The CDR3 DNA is TGTGCCAGCTCACCGGGCGGACAGGATCTCTACGAGCAGTACTTC. Its protein product is CASSPGGQDLYEQYF.

This chain joins TRBV7-9 and TRBJ1-1; 7 nucleotides align to TRBD1. Trimming at V came to 0 bases and at J to 8 bases, leaving 9 bases not matched to a gene. Germline CDR1 is SEHNR and CDR2 is FQNEAQ (reference sequence). The CDR3 loop spans 15 amino acids. The CDR3 DNA reads TGTGCCAGCAGCTTAGCGGGGGCCGGGACAGAAGAAGCTTTCTTT. It encodes CASSLAGAGTEEAFF.

The chain uses TRBV7-2 and TRBJ2-7; 7 bases align to TRBD2. The trim removed 4 bases at V and 3 bases at J, leaving 3 bases unmatched. The CDR3 length is 13 residues. Germline CDR1 SGHTA, CDR2 FQGNSA. This chain's CDR3 is CASSSGRLYEQYF. The CDR3 bases are TGTGCCAGCAGCTCCGGGAGGCTCTACGAGCAGTACTTC.

The chain combines TRBV6-5 with TRBJ1-4, with D tentatively TRBD1 (6 bases). With 2 bases removed from V and 8 bases from J, the gap between germline ends came to 18 bases. The CDR3 sequence is 16 residues long. The germline gives CDR1 MNHEY, CDR2 SVGAGI. The CDR3 reads CASSYIAQGLREKLFF. The CDR3 bases are TGTGCCAGCAGTTACATCGCACAGGGACTTAGAGAAAAACTGTTTTTT.

The rearrangement links TRBV6-5 to TRBJ2-7; tentatively, D is TRBD1 or TRBD2 (5 bases each). Trimming shortened V by 5 bases and J by 3 bases, and 11 bases separated the two germline ends. The V gene's germline CDR1 is MNHEY and CDR2 SVGAGI. CDR3 length: 13 residues. The CDR3 spells CASSGGHNYEQYF. The CDR3 coding sequence is TGTGCCAGCAGTGGAGGACACAACTACGAGCAGTACTTC.

The chain employs TRBV5-5 and TRBJ2-4; D not certain. The CDR3 is made up of 15 amino acids. Germline CDR1 SGHKS, CDR2 YYEKEE (reference sequence). Trimming shortened V by 0 bases and J by 9 bases, and 16 bases separated the two germline ends. CDR3 sequence: CASSLVAHSLSIQYF. The CDR3 DNA is TGTGCCAGCAGCTTGGTGGCGCACAGCTTAAGCATTCAGTACTTC. Full variable domain (remainder filled in from reference TRBV5-5 and TRBJ2-4): DAGVTQSPTHLIKTRGQQVTLRCSPISGHKSVSWYQQVLGQGPQFIFQYYEKEERGRGNFPDRFSARQFPNYSSELNVNALLLGDSALYLCASSLVAHSLSIQYFGAGTRLSVL.

The chain combines TRBV11-3 with TRBJ2-1, with 8 bases lining up with TRBD2. V shed 2 bases and J 13 bases; nucleotides not matched to a gene: 4. The CDR3 is 12 residues long. Looked up from germline, CDR1 is SGHNT and CDR2 is YENEEA. The CDR3 region is CASSLSAGGQFF. The CDR3 coding sequence is TGTGCCAGCAGCTTAAGTGCGGGAGGCCAGTTCTTC.

The gene calls are TRBV7-3 and TRBJ2-2; possibly TRBD2 for D (5 bases). The CDR3 length is 14 residues. V gave up 6 bases and J gave up 2 bases, with 10 bases separating them. CDR1 and CDR2 from the germline V gene are SGHTA and FQGTGA. The chain's CDR3 is CASSPGTNTGELFF. The CDR3 nucleotides read TGTGCCAGCAGTCCGGGAACAAACACCGGGGAGCTGTTTTTT.

J is TRBJ1-1 and V is TRBV7-2, with a tentative D call TRBD1 (5 bases). The CDR3 contains 14 residues. Germline CDR1 is SGHTA and CDR2 is FQGNSA. V was pared by 6 bases and J by 5 bases, with 16 bases between. The CDR3 bases are TGTGCCAGCAGTCTTGGGGGGTCTAAAACTGAAGCTTTCTTT. This encodes CASSLGGSKTEAFF.

The rearrangement joins TRBV10-2 to TRBJ1-3; D is unresolved. Germline lookup yields CDR1 WSHSY and CDR2 SAAADI. The CDR3 runs to 13 residues. The V and J ends lost 0 bases and 5 bases respectively, with 5 bases between them. The CDR3 is CASSESNRNTIYF. CDR3 bases: TGCGCCAGCAGTGAGTCGAATAGAAACACCATATATTTT.